Given below is one T cell receptor beta chain in context. This clonotype has ten or more counts. Its specific antigen is unknown. Base-call qualities are not available, and no considerably larger clone is one nucleotide away. This sample was taken from a study of CD8 T cells in ankylosing spondylitis (dated by TCRdb to about 2017). In terms of the full investigation: The study set out to find disease-linked TCR variants by profiling T cell receptor beta repertoires in ankylosing spondylitis patients and healthy donors. The full study cohort comprised around 25 ankylosing spondylitis patients and over a hundred healthy donors. Peripheral blood was sampled, and synovial fluid was also collected from ankylosing spondylitis patients. What the research found in general, with its limitations: Significant enrichment of the disease-linked clones was reported in matched synovial fluid samples from ankylosing spondylitis patients. A TCR beta motif of fewer than 10 highly homologous amino acid variants appeared characteristic of blood from ankylosing spondylitis patients. Some TCR beta motif variants had previously been reported in synovial fluid and blood of reactive arthritis patients, which suggested common disease-initiation mechanisms. In peripheral blood, the disease-linked clones were found at relatively low frequencies and had a CD8+ phenotype.

The germline V gene (reference sequence) sets CDR1 to DFQATT and CDR2 to SNEGSKA. Trimming removed 3 bases from V and 7 bases from J, leaving 12 bases between the germline ends. CDR3 length: 12 amino acids, cysteine to phenylalanine. The read is trimmed to its CDR3 DNA, 36 bases read in frame from base 1. The sequencer listed for this sample is Illumina HiSeq 2500. Quantitative 5'-RACE with molecular barcodes was the method used to prepare the TCR beta libraries. In the paper's pipeline: A new computational method based on a probabilistic model of VDJ rearrangement was used to identify disease-linked TCR variants. The public sequencing data were trimmed at Q25 with fastp and processed into clonotypes with MiXCR by TCRdb, which kept only in-frame beta chains. Each record represents a unique CDR3 protein, reported with the most common genes and DNA among its rows. The V and J calls come from TCRdb's annotation, not from the publication. This sample has 150,000 or so distinct CDR3 sequences in its table, and roughly 11% of those were observed once. Just under 30% of the sample is in the top ten clones.

The sequence joins TRBV20-1 to TRBJ2-5; confidence is insufficient to name the D gene. Source material: blood, either unsorted or a sorted T cell fraction (not recorded which). The receptor was derived from a male donor with ankylosing spondylitis or in good health (not recorded which). The sequence in DNA is TGCAGTGCTAGGGACGGAAGAGGGACCCAGTACTTC. Translated, it reads CSARDGRGTQYF.